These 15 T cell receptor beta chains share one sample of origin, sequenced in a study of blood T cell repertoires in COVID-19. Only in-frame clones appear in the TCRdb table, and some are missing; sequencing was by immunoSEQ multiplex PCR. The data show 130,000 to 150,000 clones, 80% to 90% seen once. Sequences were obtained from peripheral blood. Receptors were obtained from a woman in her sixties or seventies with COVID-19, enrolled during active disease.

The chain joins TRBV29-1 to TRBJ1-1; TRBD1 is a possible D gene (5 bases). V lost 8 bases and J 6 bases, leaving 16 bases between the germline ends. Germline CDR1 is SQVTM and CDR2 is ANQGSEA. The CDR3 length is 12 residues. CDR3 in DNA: TGCAGCTCCACAGGCCTTTTCCCTGAAGCTTTCTTT. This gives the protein CSSTGLFPEAFF. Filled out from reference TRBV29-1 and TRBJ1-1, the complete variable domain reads SAVISQKPSRDICQRGTSLTIQCQVDSQVTMMFWYRQQPGQSLTLIATANQGSEATYESGFVIDKFPISRPNLTFSTLTVSNMSPEDSSIYLCSSTGLFPEAFFGQGTRLTVV.

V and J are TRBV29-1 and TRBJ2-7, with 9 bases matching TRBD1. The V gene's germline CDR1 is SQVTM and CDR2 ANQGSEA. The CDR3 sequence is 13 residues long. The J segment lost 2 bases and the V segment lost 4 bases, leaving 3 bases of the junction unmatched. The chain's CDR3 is CSVGDRGTYEQYF. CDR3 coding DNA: TGCAGCGTTGGCGACAGGGGGACCTACGAGCAGTACTTC.

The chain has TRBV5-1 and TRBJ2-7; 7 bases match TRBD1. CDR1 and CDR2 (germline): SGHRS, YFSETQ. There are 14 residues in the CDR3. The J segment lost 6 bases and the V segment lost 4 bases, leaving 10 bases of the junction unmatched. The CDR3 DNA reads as TGCGCCAGCAGCCTTTTGACAGGGACCATCGAGCAGTACTTC. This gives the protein CASSLLTGTIEQYF. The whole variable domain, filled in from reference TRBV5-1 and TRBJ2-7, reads KAGVTQTPRYLIKTRGQQVTLSCSPISGHRSVSWYQQTPGQGLQFLFEYFSETQRNKGNFPGRFSGRQFSNSRSEMNVSTLELGDSALYLCASSLLTGTIEQYFGPGTRLTVT.

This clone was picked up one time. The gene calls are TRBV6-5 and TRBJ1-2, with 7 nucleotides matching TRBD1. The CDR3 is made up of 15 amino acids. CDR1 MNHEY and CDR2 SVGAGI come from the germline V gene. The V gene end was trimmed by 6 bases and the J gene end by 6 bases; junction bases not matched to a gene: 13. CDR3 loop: CASRLSFYRGDGYTF. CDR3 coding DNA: TGTGCCAGCAGACTTTCCTTCTACAGGGGTGATGGCTACACCTTC.

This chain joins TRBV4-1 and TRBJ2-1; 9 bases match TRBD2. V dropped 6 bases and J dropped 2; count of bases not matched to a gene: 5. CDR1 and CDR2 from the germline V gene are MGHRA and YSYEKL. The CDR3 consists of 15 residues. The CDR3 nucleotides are TGCGCCAGCAGAGAGGGACTAGCCCCCTACAATGAGCAGTTCTTC. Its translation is CASREGLAPYNEQFF.

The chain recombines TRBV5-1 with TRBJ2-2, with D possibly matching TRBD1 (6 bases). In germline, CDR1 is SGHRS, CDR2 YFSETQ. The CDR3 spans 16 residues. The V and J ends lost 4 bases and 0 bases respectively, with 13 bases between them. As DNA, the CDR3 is TGCGCCAGCAGCCCACGACAGGATTCGAACACCGGGGAGCTGTTTTTT. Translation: CASSPRQDSNTGELFF.

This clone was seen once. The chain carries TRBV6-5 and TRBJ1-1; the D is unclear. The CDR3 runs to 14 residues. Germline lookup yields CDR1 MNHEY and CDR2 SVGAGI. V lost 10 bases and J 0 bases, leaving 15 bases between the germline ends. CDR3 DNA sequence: TGTGCCACCAAACAACCGAACATGAACACTGAAGCTTTCTTT. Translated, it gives CATKQPNMNTEAFF.

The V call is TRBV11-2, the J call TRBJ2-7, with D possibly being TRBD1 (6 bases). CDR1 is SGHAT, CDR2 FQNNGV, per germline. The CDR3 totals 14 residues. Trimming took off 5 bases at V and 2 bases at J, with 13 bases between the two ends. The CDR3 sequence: CASSNDRMTYEQYF. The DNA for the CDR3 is TGTGCCAGCAGCAACGACAGGATGACCTACGAGCAGTACTTC. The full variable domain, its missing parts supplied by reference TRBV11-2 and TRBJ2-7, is EAGVAQSPRYKIIEKRQSVAFWCNPISGHATLYWYQQILGQGPKLLIQFQNNGVVDDSQLPKDRFSAERLKGVDSTLKIQPAKLEDSAVYLCASSNDRMTYEQYFGPGTRLTVT.

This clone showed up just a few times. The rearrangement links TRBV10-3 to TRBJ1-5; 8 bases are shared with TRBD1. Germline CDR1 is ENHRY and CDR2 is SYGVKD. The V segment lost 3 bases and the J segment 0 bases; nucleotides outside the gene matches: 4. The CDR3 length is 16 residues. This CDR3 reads CAISERTGFSNQPQHF. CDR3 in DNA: TGTGCCATCAGTGAAAGGACAGGGTTTAGCAATCAGCCCCAGCATTTT.

The CDR3 DNA is TGTGCCAGCAGCTTAACTGGGGGGCCGGACAGGACAAACTATGGCTACACCTTC. This gives the protein CASSLTGGPDRTNYGYTF. The J gene is TRBJ1-2, the V gene TRBV7-9, with TRBD1 matching over 7 bases. The CDR3 sequence is 18 residues long. Per the germline V gene, CDR1 is SEHNR and CDR2 is FQNEAQ (reference sequence). Losses at the gene ends were 2 bases for V and 2 bases for J; bases not matched to a gene: 14.

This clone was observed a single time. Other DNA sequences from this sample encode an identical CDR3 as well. The DNA of the CDR3 is TGCGCCAGCAGCTTGGGTACAGGGGAGACCCAGTACTTC. Its protein product is CASSLGTGETQYF. The chain uses TRBV5-1 and TRBJ2-5; D is possibly TRBD1 (6 bases). The CDR3 is 13 amino acids. The V gene lost 0 bases and the J gene lost 5 bases, with 8 bases spanning the gap. Germline V gene lookup returns CDR1 SGHRS and CDR2 YFSETQ.

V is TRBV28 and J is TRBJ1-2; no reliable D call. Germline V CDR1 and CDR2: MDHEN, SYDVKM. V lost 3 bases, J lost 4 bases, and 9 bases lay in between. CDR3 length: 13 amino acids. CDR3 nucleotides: TGTGCCAGCAGTTTTAGTAGCGGCTATGGCTACACCTTC. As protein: CASSFSSGYGYTF.

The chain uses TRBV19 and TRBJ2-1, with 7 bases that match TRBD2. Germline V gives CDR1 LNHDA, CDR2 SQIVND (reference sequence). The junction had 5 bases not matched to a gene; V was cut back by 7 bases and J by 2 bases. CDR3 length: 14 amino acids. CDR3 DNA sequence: TGTGCCAGTAAATACGGACTAGCCTACAATGAGCAGTTCTTC. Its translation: CASKYGLAYNEQFF.

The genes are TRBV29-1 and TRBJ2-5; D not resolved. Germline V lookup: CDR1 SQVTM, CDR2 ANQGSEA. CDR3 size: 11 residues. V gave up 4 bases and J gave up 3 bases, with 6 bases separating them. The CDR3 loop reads CSVAQKETQYF. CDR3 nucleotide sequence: TGCAGCGTTGCGCAGAAAGAGACCCAGTACTTC.

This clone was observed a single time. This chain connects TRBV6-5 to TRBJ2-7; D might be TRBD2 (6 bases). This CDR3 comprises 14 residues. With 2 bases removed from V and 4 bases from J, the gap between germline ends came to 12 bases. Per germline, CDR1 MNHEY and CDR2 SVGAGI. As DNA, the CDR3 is TGTGCCAGCAGTTACGTCTCAGGGAGGTACGAGCAGTACTTC. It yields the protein CASSYVSGRYEQYF.